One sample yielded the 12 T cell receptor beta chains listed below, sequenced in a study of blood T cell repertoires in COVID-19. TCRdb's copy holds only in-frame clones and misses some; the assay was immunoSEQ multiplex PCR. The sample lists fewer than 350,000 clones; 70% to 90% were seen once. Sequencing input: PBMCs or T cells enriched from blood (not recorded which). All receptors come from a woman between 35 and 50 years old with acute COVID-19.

The CDR3 nucleotides read TGTGCCAGCAGCCACCCGAACATGAACACTGAAGCTTTCTTT. As protein: CASSHPNMNTEAFF. The chain has TRBV5-4 and TRBJ1-1, with D hard to call. There are 14 residues in the CDR3. The V and J ends lost 4 bases and 0 bases respectively, with 10 bases between them. Germline loops: CDR1 SGHNT, CDR2 YYREEE (reference sequence).

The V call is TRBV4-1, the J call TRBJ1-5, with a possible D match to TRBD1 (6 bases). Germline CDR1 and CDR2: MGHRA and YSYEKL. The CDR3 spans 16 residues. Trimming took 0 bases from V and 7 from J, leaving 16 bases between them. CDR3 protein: CASSQDSTGLWQPQHF. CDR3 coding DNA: TGCGCCAGCAGCCAAGATTCCACAGGGCTATGGCAGCCCCAGCATTTT.

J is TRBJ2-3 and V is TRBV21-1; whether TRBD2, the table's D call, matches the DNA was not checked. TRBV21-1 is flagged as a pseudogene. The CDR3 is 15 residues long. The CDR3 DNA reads TGTGCCAGCAGCCATCCGGGACTCCGCACAGATACGCAGTATTTT. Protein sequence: CASSHPGLRTDTQYF.

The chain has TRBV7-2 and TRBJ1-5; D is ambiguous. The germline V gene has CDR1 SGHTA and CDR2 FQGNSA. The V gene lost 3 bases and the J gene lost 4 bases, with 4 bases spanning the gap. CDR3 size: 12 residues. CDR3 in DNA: TGTGCCAGCAGCTTTACTAATCAGCCCCAGCATTTT. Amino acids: CASSFTNQPQHF.

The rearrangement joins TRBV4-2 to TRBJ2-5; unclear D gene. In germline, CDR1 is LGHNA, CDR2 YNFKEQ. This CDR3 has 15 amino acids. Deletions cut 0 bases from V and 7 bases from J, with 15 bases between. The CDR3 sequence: CASSQESVRRGTQYF. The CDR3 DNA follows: TGTGCCAGCAGCCAAGAGAGCGTCCGTAGAGGGACCCAGTACTTC.

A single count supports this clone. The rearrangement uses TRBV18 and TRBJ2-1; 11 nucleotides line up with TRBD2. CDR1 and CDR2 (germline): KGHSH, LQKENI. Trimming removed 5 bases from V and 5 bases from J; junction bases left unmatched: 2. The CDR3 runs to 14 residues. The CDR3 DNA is TGTGCCAGCTCAGCGGGACTAGCGGACAATGAGCAGTTCTTC. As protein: CASSAGLADNEQFF. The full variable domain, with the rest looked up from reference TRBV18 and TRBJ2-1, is NAGVMQNPRHLVRRRGQEARLRCSPMKGHSHVYWYRQLPEEGLKFMVYLQKENIIDESGMPKERFSAEFPKEGPSILRIQQVVRGDSAAYFCASSAGLADNEQFFGPGTRLTVL.

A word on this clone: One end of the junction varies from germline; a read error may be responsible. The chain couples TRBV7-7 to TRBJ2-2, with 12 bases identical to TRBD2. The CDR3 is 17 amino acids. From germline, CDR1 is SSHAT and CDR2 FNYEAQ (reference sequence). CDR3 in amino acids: CASSHRTSGVNTGELFF. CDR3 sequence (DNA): TGTGCTAGCAGCCACCGGACTAGCGGGGTGAACACCGGGGAGCTGTTTTTT.

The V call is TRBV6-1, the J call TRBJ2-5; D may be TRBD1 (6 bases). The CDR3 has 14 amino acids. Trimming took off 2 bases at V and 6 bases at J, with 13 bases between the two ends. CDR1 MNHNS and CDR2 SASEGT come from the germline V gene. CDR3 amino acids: CASSESGGVKTQYF. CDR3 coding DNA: TGTGCCAGCAGTGAATCTGGGGGCGTGAAGACCCAGTACTTC.

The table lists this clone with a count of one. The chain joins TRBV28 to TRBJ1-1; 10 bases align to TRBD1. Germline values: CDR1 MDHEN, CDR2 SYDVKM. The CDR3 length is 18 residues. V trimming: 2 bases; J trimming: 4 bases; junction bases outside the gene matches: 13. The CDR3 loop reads CASSLPPGQGLRGTEAFF. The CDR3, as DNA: TGTGCCAGCAGTTTACCGCCGGGACAGGGGCTCCGTGGCACTGAAGCTTTCTTT.

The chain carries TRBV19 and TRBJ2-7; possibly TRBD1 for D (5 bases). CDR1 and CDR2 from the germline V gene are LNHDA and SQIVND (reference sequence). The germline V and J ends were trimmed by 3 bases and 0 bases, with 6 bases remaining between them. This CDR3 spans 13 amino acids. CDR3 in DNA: TGTGCCAGTAGTATCGACAGCTCCTACGAGCAGTACTTC. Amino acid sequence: CASSIDSSYEQYF.

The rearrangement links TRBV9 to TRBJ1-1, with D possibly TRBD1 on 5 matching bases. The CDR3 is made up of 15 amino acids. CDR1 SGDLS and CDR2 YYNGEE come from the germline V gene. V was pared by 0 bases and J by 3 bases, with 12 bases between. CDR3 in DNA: TGTGCCAGCAGCGTAGAAGGGACTACCTACACTGAAGCTTTCTTT. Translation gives CASSVEGTTYTEAFF.

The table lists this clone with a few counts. The CDR3 DNA reads TGTGCCAGCAGTAGCGGGAGCTACAATGAGCAGTTCTTC. Protein sequence: CASSSGSYNEQFF. V and J are TRBV4-2 and TRBJ2-1; 9 nucleotides match TRBD2. CDR3 length: 13 amino acids. Trimming cost V 6 bases and J 3 bases; bases outside gene matches: 0. Germline CDR1 and CDR2: LGHNA and YNFKEQ.